The 28 T cell receptor beta chains reported below all come from one sample, sequenced in a study of vaccination and CD4 T cells after COVID-19. Cultured CD4+ T cell DNA underwent sequencing with the Oncomine TCR Beta short-read assay. TCRdb analysed the PCR reads with MiXCR anew, one entry per CDR3 protein. This sample has about 20,000 distinct CDR3 sequences, with approximately 56% found just once. Sample treatment: approximately nine-day PBMC culture with coronavirus spike peptide pools or control peptides (ViraFEST assay). These receptors have no identified antigens. Source: CD4+ T cells from blood, cultured in vitro, taken before SARS-CoV-2 vaccination. The source is a human donor who had recovered from COVID-19.

This clonotype was counted only a few times. V and J are TRBV7-6 and TRBJ1-5, with D perhaps matching TRBD1 (5 bases). The CDR3 covers 17 residues. Germline CDR1 SGHVS, CDR2 FNYEAQ. Trimming cost V 2 bases and J 5 bases, with 19 bases left between them. Here the CDR3 reads CASSLTPAGQSDQPQHF. CDR3 sequence (DNA): TGTGCCAGCAGCTTAACCCCCGCCGGACAATCCGATCAGCCCCAGCATTTT.

This clonotype was seen more than once but under ten times. The chain has TRBV7-8 and TRBJ1-5; 10 nucleotides match TRBD1. CDR3 length equals 14 residues. Germline-derived CDR1 and CDR2 are SGHVS and FQNEAQ. With 3 bases clipped from V and 7 bases from J, the junction kept 3 bases outside the gene matches. In DNA form, the CDR3 reads TGTGCCAGCAGCTTCGGGGACAGGGGACAGCCCCAGCATTTT. This translates into CASSFGDRGQPQHF.

This clonotype was counted only a few times. The chain combines TRBV19 with TRBJ1-5; D call uncertain. Trimming removed 1 base from V and 3 bases from J, with 4 bases in between. From germline, CDR1 is LNHDA and CDR2 SQIVND (reference sequence). The CDR3 is made up of 13 amino acids. CDR3 coding DNA: TGTGCCAGTAGTATAGCCACCAATCAGCCCCAGCATTTT. Translating it yields CASSIATNQPQHF.

The chain uses TRBV20-1 and TRBJ1-3, with D possibly being TRBD1 (5 bases). Germline CDR1 DFQATT, CDR2 SNEGSKA (reference sequence). Between the trimmed V and J ends, which lost 6 bases and 0 bases, there was a span of 12 bases. The CDR3 loop spans 14 amino acids. CDR3 sequence reads: CSALQERSGNTIYF. The CDR3 DNA reads TGCAGTGCCCTACAGGAACGCTCTGGAAACACCATATATTTT.

This clonotype was counted between two and nine times. Here the CDR3 DNA reads TGTGCCAGCAGCCGACAGGGAGGGATTGGCTACACCTTC. It yields the protein CASSRQGGIGYTF. The chain recombines TRBV12-3 or TRBV12-4 with TRBJ1-2, with 7 bases that match TRBD1. The CDR3 has 13 amino acids. The ends lost 6 bases at V and 7 bases at J; junction bases unmatched: 8.

This chain connects TRBV5-1 to TRBJ1-2; TRBD1 is a possible D gene (6 bases). The V gene lost 5 bases and the J gene lost 0 bases, with 14 bases spanning the gap. The CDR3 is 15 amino acids. Germline V gene lookup returns CDR1 SGHRS and CDR2 YFSETQ. Written as DNA, the CDR3 is TGCGCCAGCAGTCAGGACAGCAGGGCTAACTATGGCTACACCTTC. This sequence encodes CASSQDSRANYGYTF.

J is TRBJ1-1 and V is TRBV6-5; no firm D call. The CDR3 is 13 residues long. V dropped 4 bases and J dropped 5 bases, with 11 bases sitting between them. From germline, CDR1 is MNHEY and CDR2 SVGAGI. The CDR3 DNA reads as TGTGCCAGCAGTTTGGACCCTGGGACTGAAGCTTTCTTT. Its translation is CASSLDPGTEAFF.

The sample holds a few counts of this clonotype. The J gene is TRBJ1-2, the V gene TRBV6-2 or TRBV6-3; 7 bases fit TRBD1. CDR1 MNHEY and CDR2 SVGEGT come from the germline V gene. The CDR3 is 13 residues long. With 6 bases clipped from V and 7 bases from J, the junction kept 8 bases outside the gene matches. DNA for the CDR3: TGTGCCAGCAGCTCGACAGGGATGGGTGGCTACACCTTC. It is translated as CASSSTGMGGYTF.

V is TRBV7-8 and J is TRBJ1-2, with D uncertain. The CDR3 has 15 amino acids. V was cut by 1 base and J by 1 base, with 10 bases left in between. Germline V gives CDR1 SGHVS, CDR2 FQNEAQ. The CDR3: CASSLGFNLNYGYTF. CDR3 nucleotides: TGTGCCAGCAGCTTAGGTTTTAACCTTAACTATGGCTACACCTTC. Variable domain in full (rest from reference TRBV7-8 and TRBJ1-2): GAGVSQSPRYKVAKRGQDVALRCDPISGHVSLFWYQQALGQGPEFLTYFQNEAQLDKSGLPSDRFFAERPEGSVSTLKIQRTQQEDSAVYLCASSLGFNLNYGYTFGSGTRLTVV.

The chain recombines TRBV6-1 with TRBJ1-5; 7 nucleotides line up with TRBD1. This CDR3 contains 15 residues. The J segment lost 1 base and the V segment lost 4 bases, leaving 4 bases of the junction unmatched. The germline V gene has CDR1 MNHNS and CDR2 SASEGT. The CDR3 DNA reads TGTGCCAGCAGTGGGGAACAGGGGAGCAATCAGCCCCAGCATTTT. This codes for CASSGEQGSNQPQHF.

This chain connects TRBV4-2 to TRBJ2-2; unclear D gene. V shed 0 bases and J shed 5 bases, with 7 bases lying between them. The CDR3 has 14 residues. Germline V gene sequence: CDR1 LGHNA, CDR2 YNFKEQ. The CDR3 DNA reads TGTGCCAGCAGCCAAGATGAGATGACCGGGGAGCTGTTTTTT. It translates to CASSQDEMTGELFF.

This clonotype was detected only a few times. The genes are TRBV7-6 and TRBJ1-6; D call uncertain. Looked up from germline, CDR1 is SGHVS and CDR2 is FNYEAQ. Deletions cut 1 base from V and 10 bases from J, with 17 bases between. This CDR3 contains 16 residues. Here the CDR3 DNA reads TGTGCCAGCAGCTTAGGCAGAGGAGGAAGGGAATCACCCCTCCACTTT. Protein: CASSLGRGGRESPLHF.

V gene TRBV6-1 combines with J gene TRBJ1-5, with D perhaps matching TRBD1 (5 bases). The germline V and J ends were trimmed by 6 bases and 7 bases, with 13 bases remaining between them. Germline loops: CDR1 MNHNS, CDR2 SASEGT. The length of the CDR3 is 13 residues. The chain's CDR3 is CASSPGIMQPQHF. The CDR3 coding sequence is TGTGCCAGCAGCCCAGGGATAATGCAGCCCCAGCATTTT.

This clonotype came up a few times. As DNA, the CDR3 is TGTGCCAGCACCCTTAGGGGGAGGGGCCTCTCCCATGAGCAGTTCTTC. Its translation is CASTLRGRGLSHEQFF. This rearrangement joins TRBV11-3 to TRBJ2-1; tentative D call: TRBD2 (7 bases). From germline, CDR1 is SGHNT and CDR2 YENEEA. The CDR3 runs 16 residues. The ends were cut back, 7 bases at V and 8 bases at J, with 24 bases in the middle.

The chain recombines TRBV9 with TRBJ1-6; 7 bases are shared with TRBD1. The J segment lost 12 bases and the V segment lost 3 bases, leaving 6 bases of the junction unmatched. CDR3 size: 13 residues. The germline gives CDR1 SGDLS, CDR2 YYNGEE. The CDR3 loop reads CASSGERGRPLHF. DNA for the CDR3: TGTGCCAGCAGCGGTGAAAGGGGGCGACCCCTCCACTTT.

The genes are TRBV19 and TRBJ2-7; weak D call: TRBD2 (6 bases). CDR3 size: 13 residues. The V gene lost 5 bases and the J gene lost 3 bases, with 11 bases spanning the gap. The germline CDR1 and CDR2 sequences are LNHDA and SQIVND (reference sequence). The CDR3: CASSGQGGYEQYF. DNA for the CDR3: TGTGCCAGTAGTGGCCAGGGAGGCTACGAGCAGTACTTC.

In DNA, the CDR3 is TGTGCCTGGAGTGTAGACAGGAGGGGGCCCGACTATGGCTACACCTTC. Translation: CAWSVDRRGPDYGYTF. The chain recombines TRBV30 with TRBJ1-2; 7 bases map to TRBD1. This CDR3 comprises 16 residues. The ends lost 0 bases at V and 3 bases at J; junction bases unmatched: 10. Germline-derived CDR1 and CDR2 are GTSNPN and SVGIG (reference sequence). Looking up the rest from reference TRBV30 and TRBJ1-2 gives the full variable domain: SQTIHQWPATLVQPVGSPLSLECTVEGTSNPNLYWYRQAAGRGLQLLFYSVGIGQISSEVPQNLSASRPQDRQFILSSKKLLLSDSGFYLCAWSVDRRGPDYGYTFGSGTRLTVV.

This chain joins TRBV20-1 and TRBJ2-7, with D maybe TRBD2 (5 bases). The V and J ends lost 0 bases and 4 bases respectively, with 10 bases between them. Germline V gene lookup returns CDR1 DFQATT and CDR2 SNEGSKA (reference sequence). CDR3 length: 13 residues. CDR3 coding DNA: TGCAGTGCTAGAGATAGGAGGCAGTACGAGCAGTACTTC. Translated: CSARDRRQYEQYF.

The V call is TRBV27, the J call TRBJ1-6; D might be TRBD1 (6 bases). V was clipped by 1 base and J by 7 bases, with 14 bases between them. The CDR3 is 16 amino acids. Germline V lookup: CDR1 MNHEY, CDR2 SMNVEV (reference sequence). The CDR3 sequence: CASSLLVGGVNSPLHF. As DNA, the CDR3 is TGTGCCAGCAGTTTATTGGTAGGGGGGGTCAATTCACCCCTCCACTTT.

This clonotype was seen only a few times. The chain uses TRBV20-1 and TRBJ1-6, with 10 bases aligning to TRBD1. Germline values: CDR1 DFQATT, CDR2 SNEGSKA (reference sequence). Germline trimming cut 6 bases from V and 10 bases from J; bases unmatched to any gene: 3. The CDR3 spans 12 residues. The CDR3 here is CSAGTGDSPLHF. CDR3 coding DNA: TGCAGTGCCGGGACAGGGGACTCACCCCTCCACTTT.

This clonotype showed up just a few times. The chain uses TRBV7-2 and TRBJ1-5, with D unclear. The CDR3 runs to 16 residues. Germline values: CDR1 SGHTA, CDR2 FQGNSA. V gave up 5 bases and J gave up 0 bases, with 14 bases separating them. Written as DNA, the CDR3 is TGTGCCAGCAGCCTTGGGTCAGCTTATAGCAATCAGCCCCAGCATTTT. Translated, it gives CASSLGSAYSNQPQHF. The whole variable domain, remainder taken from reference TRBV7-2 and TRBJ1-5, is GAGVSQSPSNKVTEKGKDVELRCDPISGHTALYWYRQSLGQGLEFLIYFQGNSAPDKSGLPSDRFSAERTGGSVSTLTIQRTQQEDSAVYLCASSLGSAYSNQPQHFGDGTRLSIL.

This clonotype has only one observation. The chain employs TRBV5-1 and TRBJ1-6; D is undetermined. The CDR3 has 14 residues. Trimming removed 0 bases at V and 7 bases at J, with 8 bases between. The germline gives CDR1 SGHRS, CDR2 YFSETQ. Written as DNA, the CDR3 is TGCGCCAGCAGCTTGGCTCGGGAGAATTCACCCCTCCACTTT. Residues: CASSLARENSPLHF.

This chain links TRBV6-1 with TRBJ2-7; 9 nucleotides match TRBD1. The CDR3 is 14 residues long. The germline gives CDR1 MNHNS, CDR2 SASEGT. Germline trimming cut 6 bases from V and 2 bases from J; bases unmatched to any gene: 5. The CDR3 protein is CASRMDRGTYEQYF. The CDR3 nucleotides read TGTGCCAGCAGGATGGACAGGGGAACCTACGAGCAGTACTTC.

V and J are TRBV7-9 and TRBJ2-5, with 7 bases identical to TRBD1. The CDR3 is 16 residues long. CDR1 is SEHNR and CDR2 is FQNEAQ in the germline V gene (reference sequence). V was pared by 5 bases and J by 4 bases, with 13 bases of the junction left unmatched. The CDR3, as DNA: TGTGCCAGCAGCCCCAGAATCACAGGGGTGATAGAGACCCAGTACTTC. This translates into CASSPRITGVIETQYF. The full variable domain, completed using reference TRBV7-9 and TRBJ2-5, is DTGVSQNPRHKITKRGQNVTFRCDPISEHNRLYWYRQTLGQGPEFLTYFQNEAQLEKSRLLSDRFSAERPKGSFSTLEIQRTEQGDSAMYLCASSPRITGVIETQYFGPGTRLLVL.

V is TRBV20-1 and J is TRBJ1-1; 9 nucleotides align to TRBD1. Germline-derived CDR1 and CDR2 are DFQATT and SNEGSKA (reference sequence). The CDR3 is 12 amino acids. J gave up 4 bases and V 6 bases, and 3 bases lay outside the gene matches. CDR3 sequence: CSADRGSTEAFF. CDR3 DNA: TGCAGTGCCGACAGGGGGAGCACTGAAGCTTTCTTT.

This chain joins TRBV6-1 and TRBJ2-5; D is unresolved. CDR3 length: 13 amino acids. The germline V gene encodes CDR1 MNHNS and CDR2 SASEGT. The V and J ends lost 4 bases and 4 bases respectively, with 10 bases between them. This chain's CDR3 is CASSALYRETQYF. The CDR3 DNA reads as TGTGCCAGCAGTGCTCTATACCGAGAGACCCAGTACTTC.

This chain links TRBV18 with TRBJ1-1; 7 nucleotides match TRBD1. V shed 5 bases, J shed 0 bases, and the junction held 6 bases outside the gene matches. Germline values: CDR1 KGHSH, CDR2 LQKENI. CDR3 length: 15 residues. The CDR3 loop reads CASSDRDLMNTEAFF. The DNA for the CDR3 is TGTGCCAGCTCAGACAGGGATCTCATGAACACTGAAGCTTTCTTT.

The J gene is TRBJ1-2, the V gene TRBV6-1, with D perhaps TRBD1 (6 bases). V lost 6 bases to trimming and J lost 7 bases, with 18 bases between them. The CDR3 has 14 residues. Germline V lookup: CDR1 MNHNS, CDR2 SASEGT. CDR3 protein: CASSPGTHYGGYTF. The CDR3 DNA follows: TGTGCCAGCAGCCCCGGGACACACTATGGTGGCTACACCTTC.